This TCR beta chain appears in the sequencing data of a study of OX40 agonist ivuxolimab in advanced cancers. The study, taken as a whole, reports: Averaged across samples, CD8+ T cells carried more expanded clones than CD4+ did.

This clone appeared a few times. Its specificity is unknown. The table came from immunoSEQ multiplex PCR; TCRdb's copy has only in-frame clones and leaves some out. Of about 76,000 clones listed, around 86% are singletons. The CDR3 covers 16 residues. Germline assignment: CDR1 LGHNA and CDR2 YNFKEQ. With V trimmed by 2 bases and J by 0 bases, 5 bases remained unmatched. The input for sequencing was CD4+ or CD8+ T cells sorted from blood, taken in a trial of the OX40 agonist ivuxolimab. The origin of this receptor is an adult with an advanced solid tumor such as melanoma, head and neck, liver or kidney cancer. The V call is TRBV4-2, the J call TRBJ1-1; 8 bases map to TRBD1. This CDR3 is CASSQRDRIMNTEAFF. The DNA of the CDR3 is TGTGCCAGCAGCCAAAGGGACAGGATCATGAACACTGAAGCTTTCTTT.